These 11 T cell receptor beta chains originate from one sample sequenced in a study of blood T cell repertoires in COVID-19. Repertoires were generated with immunoSEQ multiplex PCR, while TCRdb's copy carries only in-frame clones and drops some. This sample carries 150,000 or so clones, about 80% of them seen once, and the ten largest clones take 1.6%. Input material: peripheral blood. The receptors come from a human donor in a cohort sampled during active COVID-19.

This chain joins TRBV9 and TRBJ1-3; no definite D call. Trimming pared 0 bases from V and 0 bases from J, leaving 13 bases between. The length of the CDR3 is 17 residues. The germline gives CDR1 SGDLS, CDR2 YYNGEE. CDR3 coding DNA: TGTGCCAGCAGCGTAGCCGATACTTCAAGCTCTGGAAACACCATATATTTT. Its translation: CASSVADTSSSGNTIYF. The variable domain in full, completed from reference TRBV9 and TRBJ1-3, reads DSGVTQTPKHLITATGQRVTLRCSPRSGDLSVYWYQQSLDQGLQFLIQYYNGEERAKGNILERFSAQQFPDLHSELNLSSLELGDSALYFCASSVADTSSSGNTIYFGEGSWLTVV.

The V gene is TRBV24-1, the J gene TRBJ2-7; 14 nucleotides line up with TRBD2. The CDR3 runs to 20 residues. After removal of 5 bases from V and 0 bases from J, the junction contained 14 bases not matched to a gene. Germline CDR1 and CDR2: KGHDR and SFDVKD. The CDR3 bases are TGTGCCACCAGTGCCGGGACTAGCGGGGGACTCTACAGTACCTCCTACGAGCAGTACTTC. Translated, it gives CATSAGTSGGLYSTSYEQYF.

In its sample, this clone was seen once. This rearrangement joins TRBV4-3 to TRBJ1-3; 8 nucleotides agree with TRBD1. The CDR3 has 15 residues. V lost 2 bases, J lost 3 bases, and 3 bases stayed unmatched. CDR1 and CDR2 (germline): LGHNA, YSLEER. CDR3 in DNA: TGCGCCAGCAGCCAAACAGGGGGACGTGGAAACACCATATATTTT. Translation gives CASSQTGGRGNTIYF.

V and J are TRBV6-5 and TRBJ2-7; D may be TRBD2 (7 bases). Germline CDR1 reads MNHEY; CDR2 reads SVGAGI. V was pared by 10 bases and J by 2 bases, with 15 bases between. The CDR3 is 13 amino acids. In DNA form, the CDR3 reads TGTGCCACGGGGGCTAGCGGAACCTACGAGCAGTACTTC. Translating gives CATGASGTYEQYF.

This rearrangement joins TRBV5-1 to TRBJ1-4; possible D gene TRBD1, 5 bases. The CDR3 totals 15 residues. V was clipped by 0 bases and J by 0 bases, with 6 bases between them. Germline loops: CDR1 SGHRS, CDR2 YFSETQ. As DNA, the CDR3 is TGCGCCAGCAGCTTGGACAGGACAACTAATGAAAAACTGTTTTTT. Encoded protein: CASSLDRTTNEKLFF. Drawing the rest from reference TRBV5-1 and TRBJ1-4, the complete variable domain is KAGVTQTPRYLIKTRGQQVTLSCSPISGHRSVSWYQQTPGQGLQFLFEYFSETQRNKGNFPGRFSGRQFSNSRSEMNVSTLELGDSALYLCASSLDRTTNEKLFFGSGTQLSVL.

The rearrangement uses TRBV28 and TRBJ2-3, with a weak D call TRBD2 (5 bases). V was cut by 3 bases and J by 1 base, with 11 bases left in between. The CDR3 consists of 15 residues. The germline V gene encodes CDR1 MDHEN and CDR2 SYDVKM. CDR3 protein: CASSFSGVRTDTQYF. The CDR3 nucleotides read TGTGCCAGCAGTTTCTCCGGGGTCCGCACAGATACGCAGTATTTT.

This clone was counted a few times. The chain couples TRBV27 to TRBJ2-1, with 7 bases identical to TRBD2. Germline CDR1 and CDR2: MNHEY and SMNVEV (reference sequence). This CDR3 region has 16 residues. Trimming cost V 5 bases and J 0 bases; bases outside gene matches: 7. CDR3 sequence: CASSPREGSSYNEQFF. In DNA form, the CDR3 reads TGTGCCAGCAGTCCCAGGGAGGGCAGCTCCTACAATGAGCAGTTCTTC.

The chain couples TRBV7-2 to TRBJ2-7; TRBD1 is a possible D gene (6 bases). This CDR3 contains 13 residues. Trimming took off 5 bases at V and 5 bases at J, with 13 bases between the two ends. CDR1 is SGHTA and CDR2 is FQGNSA in the germline V gene. CDR3 nucleotide sequence: TGTGCCAGCAGCGCCCACAGGGTCGACGAGCAGTACTTC. This sequence encodes CASSAHRVDEQYF. The whole variable domain, filled in from reference TRBV7-2 and TRBJ2-7, reads GAGVSQSPSNKVTEKGKDVELRCDPISGHTALYWYRQSLGQGLEFLIYFQGNSAPDKSGLPSDRFSAERTGGSVSTLTIQRTQQEDSAVYLCASSAHRVDEQYFGPGTRLTVT.

The chain uses TRBV18 and TRBJ1-1; D is undetermined. The V end was cut by 3 bases, the J end by 6 bases, with 14 bases between. The V gene's germline CDR1 is KGHSH and CDR2 LQKENI. CDR3 length equals 14 residues. The CDR3, as DNA: TGTGCCAGCTCACCGAGGGTGGGAGGAGCTGAAGCTTTCTTT. Encoded protein: CASSPRVGGAEAFF.

The chain combines TRBV25-1 with TRBJ1-2, with 10 bases fitting TRBD1. Trimming at V came to 6 bases and at J to 4 bases, leaving 5 bases not matched to a gene. This CDR3 has 14 residues. Germline V gene sequence: CDR1 MGHDK, CDR2 SYGVNS. CDR3 in amino acids: CASRRTGGVYGYTF. CDR3 in DNA: TGTGCCAGCAGGAGGACAGGGGGGGTCTATGGCTACACCTTC.

The chain employs TRBV6-6 and TRBJ1-2; D may be TRBD1 (6 bases). The germline CDR1 and CDR2 sequences are MNHNY and SVGAGI (reference sequence). Between the trimmed V and J ends, which lost 6 bases and 4 bases, there was a span of 12 bases. CDR3 length: 13 amino acids. DNA of the CDR3: TGTGCCAGCAGGGACAGCGATCCCTATGGCTACACCTTC. Residues: CASRDSDPYGYTF.